Each of the 3 T cell receptor beta chains below was sequenced from the same sample in a study of human T cells and chemical hapten exposure. TCRdb redid the calling of the RACE reads with MiXCR, one entry per CDR3 protein. This table holds tens of thousands of distinct CDR3 sequences, roughly 5% found once. Time point of the sample: healthy volunteer bleed at 6 weeks. RNA extraction used unfractionated whole blood as the source of total RNA. Sequences were obtained from whole blood. Receptor source: a human donor in good health. Some clones in this sample may be carry-over from other donors' samples.

The chain recombines TRBV5-6 with TRBJ1-6; D perhaps matches TRBD1 (5 bases). The CDR3 runs 11 residues. Germline CDR1 reads SGHDT; CDR2 reads YYEEEE. The V and J ends lost 4 bases and 9 bases respectively, with 5 bases between them. The CDR3 sequence is CASSRGSPLHF. Written as DNA, the CDR3 is TGTGCCAGCAGCAGGGGTTCACCCCTCCACTTT.

This clonotype showed up just a few times. V is TRBV7-2 and J is TRBJ2-1, with D maybe TRBD1 (6 bases). V was clipped by 4 bases and J by 10 bases, with 11 bases between them. Per the germline V gene, CDR1 is SGHTA and CDR2 is FQGNSA. This CDR3 is built from 12 residues. In nucleotides, the CDR3 is TGTGCCAGCAGCTCGTACAGGGCCGAGCAGTTCTTC. It translates to CASSSYRAEQFF. The whole variable domain, remainder taken from reference TRBV7-2 and TRBJ2-1, is GAGVSQSPSNKVTEKGKDVELRCDPISGHTALYWYRQSLGQGLEFLIYFQGNSAPDKSGLPSDRFSAERTGGSVSTLTIQRTQQEDSAVYLCASSSYRAEQFFGPGTRLTVL.

This clonotype was detected many times. The chain carries TRBV6-6 and TRBJ1-3; TRBD1 matches at 8 bases. The germline V gene has CDR1 MNHNY and CDR2 SVGAGI (reference sequence). Trimming cost V 6 bases and J 0 bases; bases outside gene matches: 4. CDR3 size: 15 residues. CDR3 sequence: CASRLTGGSGNTIYF. The CDR3 region has the DNA TGTGCCAGCAGGCTAACAGGGGGCTCTGGAAACACCATATATTTT.